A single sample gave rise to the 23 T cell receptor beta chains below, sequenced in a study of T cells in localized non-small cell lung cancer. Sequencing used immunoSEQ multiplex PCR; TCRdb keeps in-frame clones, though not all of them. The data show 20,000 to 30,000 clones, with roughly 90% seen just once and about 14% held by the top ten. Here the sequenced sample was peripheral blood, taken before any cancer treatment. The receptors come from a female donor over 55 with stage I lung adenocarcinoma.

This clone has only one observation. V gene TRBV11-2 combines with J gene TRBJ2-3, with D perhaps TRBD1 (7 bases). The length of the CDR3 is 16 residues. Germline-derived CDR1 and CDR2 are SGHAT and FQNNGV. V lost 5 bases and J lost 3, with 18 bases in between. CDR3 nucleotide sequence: TGTGCCAGCAGCCTTACTTCAGGGGGGCATACAGATACGCAGTATTTT. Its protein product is CASSLTSGGHTDTQYF.

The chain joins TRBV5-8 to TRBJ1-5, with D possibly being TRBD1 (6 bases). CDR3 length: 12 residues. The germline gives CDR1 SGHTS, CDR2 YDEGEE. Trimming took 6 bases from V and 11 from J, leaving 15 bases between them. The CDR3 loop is CASTRGPGAQHF. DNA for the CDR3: TGTGCCAGCACCCGGGGGCCTGGGGCCCAGCATTTT. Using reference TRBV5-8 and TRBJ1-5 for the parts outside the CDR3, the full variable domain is EAGVTQSPTHLIKTRGQQATLRCSPISGHTSVYWYQQALGLGLQFLLWYDEGEERNRGNFPPRFSGRQFPNYSSELNVNALELEDSALYLCASTRGPGAQHFGDGTRLSIL.

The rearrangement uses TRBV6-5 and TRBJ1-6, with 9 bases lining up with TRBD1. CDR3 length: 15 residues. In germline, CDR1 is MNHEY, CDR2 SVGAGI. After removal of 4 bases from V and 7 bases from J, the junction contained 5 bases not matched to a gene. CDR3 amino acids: CASSFTGGSNSPLHF. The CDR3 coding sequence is TGTGCCAGCAGTTTCACAGGGGGCTCGAATTCACCCCTCCACTTT.

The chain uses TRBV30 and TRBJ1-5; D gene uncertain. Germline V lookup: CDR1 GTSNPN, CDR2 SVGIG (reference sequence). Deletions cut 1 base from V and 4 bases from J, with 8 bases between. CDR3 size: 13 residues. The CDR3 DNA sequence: TGTGCCTGGAGTGGAGGGTGGAATCAGCCCCAGCATTTT. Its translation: CAWSGGWNQPQHF.

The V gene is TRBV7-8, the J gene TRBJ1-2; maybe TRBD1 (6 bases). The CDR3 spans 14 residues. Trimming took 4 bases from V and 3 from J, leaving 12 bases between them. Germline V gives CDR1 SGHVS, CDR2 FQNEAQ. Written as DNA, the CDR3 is TGTGCCAGCAGCTCAGGGGAGGAGGACTATGGCTACACCTTC. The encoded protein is CASSSGEEDYGYTF.

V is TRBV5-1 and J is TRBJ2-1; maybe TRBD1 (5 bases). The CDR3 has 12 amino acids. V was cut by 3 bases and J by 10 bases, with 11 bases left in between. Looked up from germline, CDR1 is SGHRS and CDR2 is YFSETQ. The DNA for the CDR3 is TGCGCCAGCAGCTCCTCCCGACAGGAGCAGTTCTTC. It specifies CASSSSRQEQFF.

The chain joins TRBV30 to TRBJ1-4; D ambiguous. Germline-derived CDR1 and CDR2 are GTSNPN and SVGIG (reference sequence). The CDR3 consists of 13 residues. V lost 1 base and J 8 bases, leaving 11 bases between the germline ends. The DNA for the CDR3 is TGTGCCTGGAGTGGGGGAGGTCAGGAAAAACTGTTTTTT. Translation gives CAWSGGGQEKLFF. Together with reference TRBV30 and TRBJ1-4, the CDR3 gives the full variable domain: SQTIHQWPATLVQPVGSPLSLECTVEGTSNPNLYWYRQAAGRGLQLLFYSVGIGQISSEVPQNLSASRPQDRQFILSSKKLLLSDSGFYLCAWSGGGQEKLFFGSGTQLSVL.

The CDR3 sequence: CASSLTQGAGNYGYTF. The CDR3 DNA follows: TGTGCCAGCAGCTTAACACAGGGGGCGGGTAACTATGGCTACACCTTC. The chain couples TRBV7-3 to TRBJ1-2; 9 nucleotides match TRBD1. The germline CDR1 and CDR2 sequences are SGHTA and FQGTGA. The junction had 3 bases not matched to a gene; V was cut back by 0 bases and J by 1 base. The CDR3 contains 16 residues.

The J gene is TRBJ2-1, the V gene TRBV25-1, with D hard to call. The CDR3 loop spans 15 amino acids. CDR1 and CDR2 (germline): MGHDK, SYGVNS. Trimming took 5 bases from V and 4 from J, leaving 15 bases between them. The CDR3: CASSLLNGPYNEQFF. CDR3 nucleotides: TGTGCCAGCAGTCTACTAAACGGACCTTACAATGAGCAGTTCTTC.

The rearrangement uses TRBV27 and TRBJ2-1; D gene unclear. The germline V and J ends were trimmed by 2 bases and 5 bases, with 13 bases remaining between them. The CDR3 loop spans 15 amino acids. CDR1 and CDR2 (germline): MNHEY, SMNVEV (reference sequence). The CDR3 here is CASSLRLRTHNEQFF. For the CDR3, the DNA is TGTGCCAGCAGTTTACGACTGAGGACCCACAATGAGCAGTTCTTC.

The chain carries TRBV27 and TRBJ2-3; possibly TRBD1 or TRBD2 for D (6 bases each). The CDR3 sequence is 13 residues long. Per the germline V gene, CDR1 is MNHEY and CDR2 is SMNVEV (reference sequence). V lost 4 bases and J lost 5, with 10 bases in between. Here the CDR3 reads CASSSGGQDTQYF. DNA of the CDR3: TGTGCCAGCAGTTCCGGGGGCCAAGATACGCAGTATTTT.

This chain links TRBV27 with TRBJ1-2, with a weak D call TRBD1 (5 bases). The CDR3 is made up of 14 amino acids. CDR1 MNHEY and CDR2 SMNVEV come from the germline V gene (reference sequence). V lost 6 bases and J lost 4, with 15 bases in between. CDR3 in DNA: TGTGCCAGCAGGGGCCGGGGGACCTTCTATGGCTACACCTTC. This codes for CASRGRGTFYGYTF.

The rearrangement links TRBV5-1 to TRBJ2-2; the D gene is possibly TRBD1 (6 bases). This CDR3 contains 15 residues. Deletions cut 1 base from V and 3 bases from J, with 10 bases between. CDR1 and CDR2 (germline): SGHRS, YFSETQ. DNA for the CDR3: TGCGCCAGCAGCTTGAGAGGGGGAGACACCGGGGAGCTGTTTTTT. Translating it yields CASSLRGGDTGELFF.

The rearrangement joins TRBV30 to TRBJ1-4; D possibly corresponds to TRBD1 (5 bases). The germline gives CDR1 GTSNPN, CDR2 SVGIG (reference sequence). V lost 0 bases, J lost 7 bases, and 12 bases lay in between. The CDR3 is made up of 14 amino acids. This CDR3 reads CAWSVSPQGEKLFF. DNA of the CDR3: TGTGCCTGGAGTGTCAGTCCCCAGGGTGAAAAACTGTTTTTT.

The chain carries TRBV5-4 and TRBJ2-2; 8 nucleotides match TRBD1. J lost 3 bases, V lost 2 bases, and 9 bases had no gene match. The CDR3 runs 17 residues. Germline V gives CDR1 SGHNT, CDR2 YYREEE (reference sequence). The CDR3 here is CASSLGFRGLDTGELFF. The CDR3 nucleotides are TGTGCCAGCAGCTTAGGGTTCAGGGGGCTGGACACCGGGGAGCTGTTTTTT.

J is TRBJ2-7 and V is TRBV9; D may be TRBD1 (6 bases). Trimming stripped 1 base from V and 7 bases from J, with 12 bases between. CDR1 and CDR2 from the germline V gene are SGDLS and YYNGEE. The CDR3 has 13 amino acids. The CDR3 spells CASSVFGGEEQYF. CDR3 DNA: TGTGCCAGCAGCGTATTTGGGGGCGAAGAGCAGTACTTC.

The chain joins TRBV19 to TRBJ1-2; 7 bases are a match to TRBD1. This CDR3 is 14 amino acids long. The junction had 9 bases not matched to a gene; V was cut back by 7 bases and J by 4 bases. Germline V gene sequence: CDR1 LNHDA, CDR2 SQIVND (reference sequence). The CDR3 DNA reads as TGTGCCAGTACCTCGGGCGGGACAGCCTATGGCTACACCTTC. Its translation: CASTSGGTAYGYTF.

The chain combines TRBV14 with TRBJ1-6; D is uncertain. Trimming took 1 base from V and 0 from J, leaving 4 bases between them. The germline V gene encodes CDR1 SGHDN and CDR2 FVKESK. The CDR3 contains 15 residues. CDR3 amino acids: CASSQGGSYNSPLHF. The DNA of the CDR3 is TGTGCCAGCAGCCAAGGAGGCTCCTATAATTCACCCCTCCACTTT.

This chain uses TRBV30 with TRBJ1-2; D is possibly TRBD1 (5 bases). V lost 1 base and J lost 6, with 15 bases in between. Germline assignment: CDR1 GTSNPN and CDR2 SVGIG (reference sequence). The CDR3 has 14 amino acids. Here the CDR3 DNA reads TGTGCCTGGAGTGACAACTGGATCAGGGATGGCTACACCTTC. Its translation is CAWSDNWIRDGYTF.

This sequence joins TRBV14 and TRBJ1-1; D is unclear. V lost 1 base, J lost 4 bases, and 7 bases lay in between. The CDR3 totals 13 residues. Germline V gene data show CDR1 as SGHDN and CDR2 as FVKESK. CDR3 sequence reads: CASSQVAITEAFF. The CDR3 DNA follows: TGTGCCAGCAGCCAAGTGGCCATCACTGAAGCTTTCTTT. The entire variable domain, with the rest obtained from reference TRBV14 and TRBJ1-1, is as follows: EAGVTQFPSHSVIEKGQTVTLRCDPISGHDNLYWYRRVMGKEIKFLLHFVKESKQDESGMPNNRFLAERTGGTYSTLKVQPAELEDSGVYFCASSQVAITEAFFGQGTRLTVV.

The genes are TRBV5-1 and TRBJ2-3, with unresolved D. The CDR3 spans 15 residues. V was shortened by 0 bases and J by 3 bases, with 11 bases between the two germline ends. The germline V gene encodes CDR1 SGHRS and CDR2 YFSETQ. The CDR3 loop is CASSLGPTKTDTQYF. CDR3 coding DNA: TGCGCCAGCAGCTTGGGACCTACTAAGACAGATACGCAGTATTTT.

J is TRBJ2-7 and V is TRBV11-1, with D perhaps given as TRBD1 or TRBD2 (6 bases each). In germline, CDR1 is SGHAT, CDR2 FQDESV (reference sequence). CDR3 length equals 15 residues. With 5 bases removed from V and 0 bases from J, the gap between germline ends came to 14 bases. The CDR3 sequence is CASSGGTPGSYEQYF. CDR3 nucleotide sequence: TGTGCCAGCAGCGGGGGGACACCCGGCTCCTACGAGCAGTACTTC.

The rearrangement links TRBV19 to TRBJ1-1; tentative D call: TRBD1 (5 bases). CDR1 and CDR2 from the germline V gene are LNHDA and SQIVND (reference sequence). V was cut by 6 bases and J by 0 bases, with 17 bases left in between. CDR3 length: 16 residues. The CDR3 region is CASRPPGQGMNTEAFF. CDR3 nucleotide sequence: TGTGCCAGTAGACCCCCGGGTCAGGGCATGAACACTGAAGCTTTCTTT.